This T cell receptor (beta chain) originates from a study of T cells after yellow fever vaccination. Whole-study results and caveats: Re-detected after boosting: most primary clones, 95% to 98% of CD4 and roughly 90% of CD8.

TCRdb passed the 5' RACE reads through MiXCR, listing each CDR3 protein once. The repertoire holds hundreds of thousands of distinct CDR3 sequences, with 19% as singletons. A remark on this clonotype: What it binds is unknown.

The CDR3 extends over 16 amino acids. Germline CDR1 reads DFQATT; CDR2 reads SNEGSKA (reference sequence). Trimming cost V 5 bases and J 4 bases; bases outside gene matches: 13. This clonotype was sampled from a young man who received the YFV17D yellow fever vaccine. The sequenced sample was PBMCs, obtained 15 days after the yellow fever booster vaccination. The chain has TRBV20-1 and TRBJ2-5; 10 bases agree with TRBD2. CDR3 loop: CSALSLSGRQVETQYF. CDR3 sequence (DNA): TGCAGTGCTCTCTCCCTTAGCGGGAGGCAGGTAGAGACCCAGTACTTC.